The present T cell receptor beta chain was sequenced within a study of OX40 agonist ivuxolimab in advanced cancers. TCRdb keeps only in-frame clones here, not all; method: immunoSEQ multiplex PCR. Among tens of thousands of clones listed, 89% were seen once. CDR1 is LNHDA, CDR2 SQIVND, per germline (reference sequence). The CDR3 covers 13 residues. The ends were cut back, 3 bases at V and 5 bases at J, with 10 bases in the middle. Patients who had autoimmune disease history or got systemic immunosuppression were left out. Peripheral blood came from all dose cohorts at three timepoints. This chain links TRBV19 with TRBJ1-2; D possibly corresponds to TRBD1 (5 bases). The sequenced sample was CD4+ or CD8+ T cells sorted from blood, obtained in a trial of the OX40 agonist ivuxolimab. The TCR sequence derives from an adult with an advanced solid tumor such as melanoma, head and neck, liver or kidney cancer. DNA for the CDR3: TGTGCCAGTAGTATTGGGCGACAGTATGGCTACACCTTC. As protein: CASSIGRQYGYTF.